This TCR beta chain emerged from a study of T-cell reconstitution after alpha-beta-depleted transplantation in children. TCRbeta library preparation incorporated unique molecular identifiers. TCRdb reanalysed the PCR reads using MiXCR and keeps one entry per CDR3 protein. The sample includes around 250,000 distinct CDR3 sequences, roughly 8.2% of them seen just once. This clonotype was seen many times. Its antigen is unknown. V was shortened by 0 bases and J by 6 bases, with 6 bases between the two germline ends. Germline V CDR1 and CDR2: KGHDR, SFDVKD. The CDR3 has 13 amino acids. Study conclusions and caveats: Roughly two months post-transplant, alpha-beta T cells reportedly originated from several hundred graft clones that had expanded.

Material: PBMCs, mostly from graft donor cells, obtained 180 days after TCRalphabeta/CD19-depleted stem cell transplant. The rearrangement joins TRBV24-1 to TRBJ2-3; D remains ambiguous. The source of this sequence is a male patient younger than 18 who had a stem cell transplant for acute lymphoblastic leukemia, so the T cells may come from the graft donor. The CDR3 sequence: CATSDLPGDTQYF. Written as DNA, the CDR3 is TGTGCCACCAGTGATTTGCCGGGCGATACGCAGTATTTT.